This T cell receptor beta chain was documented in a study of early T cells in non-severe SARS-CoV-2 infection. Looking at the study overall: Chains were unpaired, as sequencing was done on bulk RNA from unsorted whole blood. General study results and limits: Reliance on VDJdb matching favored anti-spike CD8 responses; private and CD4 specificities were missed.

Many counts were recorded for this clonotype. Its antigen is as yet unknown. Unique molecular identifiers were attached to individual cDNA molecules. TCRdb ran MiXCR on the 5' RACE reads and lists one entry per CDR3 protein. The sample holds roughly 80,000 distinct CDR3 sequences, roughly 10% seen once. CDR1 is LGHNT, CDR2 FRNRAP, per germline. Trimming took 0 bases from V and 10 from J; bases not matched to a gene: 10. The CDR3 runs 15 residues. This clonotype was obtained from an adult who was a healthcare worker with PCR-confirmed SARS-CoV-2 infection or an uninfected control (not recorded which). The sample consisted of whole blood, taken at baseline. This rearrangement joins TRBV12-5 to TRBJ1-1; the match to TRBD1 covers 8 bases. The CDR3 DNA reads TGTGCTAGTGGTTTGGTCATAACGGACAGGGTTGGAGCTTTCTTT. Its protein product is CASGLVITDRVGAFF.